This TCR beta chain is from a study of T cell changes during pregnancy in multiple sclerosis. The CDR3 length is 17 residues. The V end was cut by 2 bases, the J end by 3 bases, with 17 bases between. The germline CDR1 and CDR2 sequences are SGHTA and FQGNSA. Method: immunoSEQ multiplex PCR; TCRdb's copy keeps in-frame clones and lacks some. The sample has 35,000 to 45,000 clones, about 87% seen once. This TCR derives from a female donor with multiple sclerosis, enrolled in a pregnancy study. The chain uses TRBV7-2 and TRBJ2-1, with D perhaps TRBD2 (7 bases). The sample consisted of CD4+ T cells from peripheral blood mononuclear cells, taken before pregnancy. The CDR3 region has the DNA TGTGCCAGCAGCTTACGGGGGGCCTTTTCCAACTACAATGAGCAGTTCTTC. Translated, it gives CASSLRGAFSNYNEQFF.